This TCR beta chain is drawn from a study of blood T cell repertoires in COVID-19. The cohort comprised adults aged about 18 to 89 years residing in under 30 US areas. In the original processing: Estimates of nucleated cell counts were drawn from the amplification of reference gene primers. Assay: immunoSEQ multiplex PCR; the TCRdb copy retains only in-frame clones and omits some. The V and J calls and the clone size are those of that table, but D and trimming were determined from the DNA. The repertoire includes over 300,000 clones, nearly 90% of them detected once, and under 6% sits in the top ten. V dropped 4 bases and J dropped 2 bases, with 10 bases sitting between them. The CDR3 loop spans 14 amino acids. CDR1 and CDR2 (germline): SGHRS, YFSETQ.

Sequencing was performed on PBMCs or T cells enriched from blood (not recorded which). J is TRBJ1-3 and V is TRBV5-1; no firm D call. This clonotype was sampled from a woman in her thirties who had recovered from COVID-19. CDR3 residues: CASSQVSAGNTIYF. The CDR3 DNA sequence: TGCGCCAGCAGCCAAGTTTCGGCTGGAAACACCATATATTTT.